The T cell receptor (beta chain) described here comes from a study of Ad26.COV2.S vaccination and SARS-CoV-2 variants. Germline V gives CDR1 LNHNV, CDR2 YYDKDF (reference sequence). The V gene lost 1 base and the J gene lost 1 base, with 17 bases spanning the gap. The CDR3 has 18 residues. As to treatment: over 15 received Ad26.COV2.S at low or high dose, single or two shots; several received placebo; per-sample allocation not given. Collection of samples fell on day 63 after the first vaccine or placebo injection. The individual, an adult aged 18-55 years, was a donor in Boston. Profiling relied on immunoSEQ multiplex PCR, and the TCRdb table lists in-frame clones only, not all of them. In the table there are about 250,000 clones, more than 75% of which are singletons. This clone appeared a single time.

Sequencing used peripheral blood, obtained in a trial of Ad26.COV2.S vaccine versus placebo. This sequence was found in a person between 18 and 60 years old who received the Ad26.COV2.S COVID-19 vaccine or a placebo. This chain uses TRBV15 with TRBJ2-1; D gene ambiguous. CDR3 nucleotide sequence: TGTGCCACCAGCAGAGTAACCAGTGGCAGAATATCCTACAATGAGCAGTTCTTC. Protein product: CATSRVTSGRISYNEQFF.